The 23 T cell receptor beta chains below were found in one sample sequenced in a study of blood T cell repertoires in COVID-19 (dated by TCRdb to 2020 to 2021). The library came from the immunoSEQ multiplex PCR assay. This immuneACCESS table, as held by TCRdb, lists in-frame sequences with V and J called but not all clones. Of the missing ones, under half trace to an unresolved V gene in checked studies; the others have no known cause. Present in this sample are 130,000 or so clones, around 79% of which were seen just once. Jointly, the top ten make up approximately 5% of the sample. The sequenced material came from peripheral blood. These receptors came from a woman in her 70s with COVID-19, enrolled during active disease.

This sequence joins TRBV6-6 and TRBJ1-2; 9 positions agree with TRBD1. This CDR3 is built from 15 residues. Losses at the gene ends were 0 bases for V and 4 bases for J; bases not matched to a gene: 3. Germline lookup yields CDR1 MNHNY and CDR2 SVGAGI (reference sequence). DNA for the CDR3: TGTGCCAGCAGTTACTCCGGACAGGGGATCTATGGCTACACCTTC. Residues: CASSYSGQGIYGYTF.

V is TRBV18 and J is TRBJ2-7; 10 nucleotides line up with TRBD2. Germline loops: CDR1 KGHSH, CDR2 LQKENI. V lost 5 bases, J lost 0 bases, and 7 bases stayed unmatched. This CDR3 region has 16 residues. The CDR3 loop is CASSASGGLSSYEQYF. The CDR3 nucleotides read TGTGCCAGCTCAGCTAGCGGGGGTCTGAGCTCCTACGAGCAGTACTTC.

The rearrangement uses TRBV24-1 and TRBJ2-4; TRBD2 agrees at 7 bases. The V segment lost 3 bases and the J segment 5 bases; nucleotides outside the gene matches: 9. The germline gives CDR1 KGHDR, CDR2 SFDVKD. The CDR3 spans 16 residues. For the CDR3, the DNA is TGTGCCACCAGTGATGCCTCTCCTAGCGGCCAAAACATTCAGTACTTC. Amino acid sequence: CATSDASPSGQNIQYF.

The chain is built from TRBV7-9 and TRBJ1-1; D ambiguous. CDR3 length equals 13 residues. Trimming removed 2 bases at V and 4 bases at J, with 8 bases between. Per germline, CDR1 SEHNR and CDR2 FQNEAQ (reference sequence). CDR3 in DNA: TGTGCCAGCAGCTTACCGGAGGGCACTGAAGCTTTCTTT. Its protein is CASSLPEGTEAFF. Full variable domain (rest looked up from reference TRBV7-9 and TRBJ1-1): DTGVSQNPRHKITKRGQNVTFRCDPISEHNRLYWYRQTLGQGPEFLTYFQNEAQLEKSRLLSDRFSAERPKGSFSTLEIQRTEQGDSAMYLCASSLPEGTEAFFGQGTRLTVV.

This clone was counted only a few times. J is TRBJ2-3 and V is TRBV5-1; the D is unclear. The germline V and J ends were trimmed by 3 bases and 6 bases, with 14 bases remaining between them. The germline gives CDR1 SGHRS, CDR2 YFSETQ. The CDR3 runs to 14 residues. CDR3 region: CASSSQTSSDTQYF. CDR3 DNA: TGCGCCAGCAGCTCCCAGACATCTTCGGATACGCAGTATTTT.

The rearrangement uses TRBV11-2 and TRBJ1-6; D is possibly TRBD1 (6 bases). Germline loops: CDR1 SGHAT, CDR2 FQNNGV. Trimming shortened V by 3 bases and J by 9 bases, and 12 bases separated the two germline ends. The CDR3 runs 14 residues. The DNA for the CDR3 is TGTGCCAGCAGCTTCGGGGGGCGGCGTTCACCCCTCCACTTT. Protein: CASSFGGRRSPLHF.

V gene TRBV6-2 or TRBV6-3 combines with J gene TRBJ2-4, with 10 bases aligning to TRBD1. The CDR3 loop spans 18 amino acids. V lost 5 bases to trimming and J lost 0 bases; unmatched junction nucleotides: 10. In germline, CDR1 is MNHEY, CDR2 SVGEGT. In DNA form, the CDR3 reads TGTGCCAGCAGTAACCGGGACAGGGGCGCTAAAGCCAAAAACATTCAGTACTTC. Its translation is CASSNRDRGAKAKNIQYF.

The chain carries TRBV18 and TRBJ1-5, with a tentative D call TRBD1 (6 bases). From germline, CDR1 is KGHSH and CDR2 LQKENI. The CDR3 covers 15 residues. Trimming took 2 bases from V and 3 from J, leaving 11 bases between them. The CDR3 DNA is TGTGCCAGCTCACCAACAGGGAATATCAATCAGCCCCAGCATTTT. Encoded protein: CASSPTGNINQPQHF.

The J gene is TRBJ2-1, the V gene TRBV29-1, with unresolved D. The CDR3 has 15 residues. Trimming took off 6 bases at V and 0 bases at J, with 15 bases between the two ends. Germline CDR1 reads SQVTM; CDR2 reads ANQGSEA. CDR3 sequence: CSVRGGSNSYNEQFF. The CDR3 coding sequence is TGCAGCGTCCGAGGTGGTTCCAACTCCTACAATGAGCAGTTCTTC.

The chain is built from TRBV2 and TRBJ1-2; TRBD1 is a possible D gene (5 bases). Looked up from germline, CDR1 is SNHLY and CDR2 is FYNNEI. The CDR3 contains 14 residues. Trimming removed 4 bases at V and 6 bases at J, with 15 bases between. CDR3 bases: TGTGCCAGCAGTGCCCTAGGGGTAGGAGATGGCTACACCTTC. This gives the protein CASSALGVGDGYTF.

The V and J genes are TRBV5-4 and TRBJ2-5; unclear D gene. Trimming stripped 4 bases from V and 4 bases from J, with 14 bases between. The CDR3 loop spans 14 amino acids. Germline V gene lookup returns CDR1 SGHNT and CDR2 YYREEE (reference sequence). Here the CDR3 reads CASSPMGGRETQYF. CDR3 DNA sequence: TGTGCCAGCAGCCCAATGGGTGGGCGAGAGACCCAGTACTTC.

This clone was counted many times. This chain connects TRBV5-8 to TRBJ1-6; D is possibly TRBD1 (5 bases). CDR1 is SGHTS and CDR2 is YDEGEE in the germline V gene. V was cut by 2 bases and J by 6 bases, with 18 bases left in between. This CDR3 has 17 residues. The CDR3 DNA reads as TGTGCCAGCAGCTTACCTGGAGGGGTCGCCCTTAATTCACCCCTCCACTTT. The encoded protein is CASSLPGGVALNSPLHF. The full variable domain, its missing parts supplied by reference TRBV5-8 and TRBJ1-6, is EAGVTQSPTHLIKTRGQQATLRCSPISGHTSVYWYQQALGLGLQFLLWYDEGEERNRGNFPPRFSGRQFPNYSSELNVNALELEDSALYLCASSLPGGVALNSPLHFGNGTRLTVT.

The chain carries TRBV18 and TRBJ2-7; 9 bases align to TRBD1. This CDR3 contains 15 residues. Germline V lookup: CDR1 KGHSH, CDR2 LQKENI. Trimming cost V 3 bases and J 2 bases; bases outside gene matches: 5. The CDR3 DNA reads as TGTGCCAGCTCACCCCCCGGGACAGGGACCTACGAGCAGTACTTC. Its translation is CASSPPGTGTYEQYF.

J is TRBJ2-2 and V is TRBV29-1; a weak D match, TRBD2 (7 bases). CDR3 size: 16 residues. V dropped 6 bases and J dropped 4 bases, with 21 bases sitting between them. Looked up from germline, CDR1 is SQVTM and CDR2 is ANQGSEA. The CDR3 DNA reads TGCAGCGTGGGCACAGGGCCCGGGGGGACCACCGGGGAGCTGTTTTTT. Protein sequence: CSVGTGPGGTTGELFF.

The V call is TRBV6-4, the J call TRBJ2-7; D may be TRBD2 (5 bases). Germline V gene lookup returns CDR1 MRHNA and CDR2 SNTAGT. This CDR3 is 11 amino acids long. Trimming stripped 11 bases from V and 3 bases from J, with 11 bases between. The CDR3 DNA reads TGTGCCGCTAGGAGGAGCTACGAGCAGTACTTC. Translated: CAARRSYEQYF.

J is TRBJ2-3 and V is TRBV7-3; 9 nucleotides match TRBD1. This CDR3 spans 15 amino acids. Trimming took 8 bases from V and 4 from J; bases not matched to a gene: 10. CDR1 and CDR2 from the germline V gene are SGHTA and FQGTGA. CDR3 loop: CASGPGQGLSDTQYF. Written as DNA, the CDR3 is TGTGCCAGCGGTCCGGGACAGGGACTCTCAGATACGCAGTATTTT.

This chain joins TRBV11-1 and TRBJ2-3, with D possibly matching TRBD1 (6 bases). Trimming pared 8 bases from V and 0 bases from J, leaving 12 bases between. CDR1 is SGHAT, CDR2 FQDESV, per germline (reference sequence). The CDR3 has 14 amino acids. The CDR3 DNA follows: TGTGCCAGCGCGGACAGTGCTAGCACAGATACGCAGTATTTT. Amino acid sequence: CASADSASTDTQYF.

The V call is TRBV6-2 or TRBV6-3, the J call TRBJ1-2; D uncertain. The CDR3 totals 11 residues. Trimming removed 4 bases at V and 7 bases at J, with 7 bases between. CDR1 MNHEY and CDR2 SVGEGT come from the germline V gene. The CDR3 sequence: CASSFTSGYTF. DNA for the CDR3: TGTGCCAGCAGTTTTACTTCTGGCTACACCTTC.

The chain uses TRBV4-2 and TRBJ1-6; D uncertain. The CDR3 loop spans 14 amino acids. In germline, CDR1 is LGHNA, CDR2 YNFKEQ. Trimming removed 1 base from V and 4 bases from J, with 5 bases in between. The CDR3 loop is CASSQVVYNSPLHF. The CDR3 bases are TGTGCCAGCAGCCAAGTAGTTTATAATTCACCCCTCCACTTT.

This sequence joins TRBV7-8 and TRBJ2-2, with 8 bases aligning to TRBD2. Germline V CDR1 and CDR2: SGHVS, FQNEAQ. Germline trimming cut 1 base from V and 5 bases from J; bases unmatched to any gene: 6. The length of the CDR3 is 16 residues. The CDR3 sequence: CASSLGVSGETGELFF. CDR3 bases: TGTGCCAGCAGCTTAGGAGTTAGCGGGGAAACCGGGGAGCTGTTTTTT.

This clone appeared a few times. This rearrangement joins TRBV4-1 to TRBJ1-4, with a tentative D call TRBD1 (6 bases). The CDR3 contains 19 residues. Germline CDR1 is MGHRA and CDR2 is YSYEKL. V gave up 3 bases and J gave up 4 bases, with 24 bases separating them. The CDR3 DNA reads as TGCGCCAGCAGCCACATCCTGCCACCCCCCGGACAGCGTAATGAAAAACTGTTTTTT. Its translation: CASSHILPPPGQRNEKLFF.

The CDR3 spells CATSGIRGSNEKLFF. The CDR3 region has the DNA TGTGCCACCAGCGGAATCAGGGGGTCTAATGAAAAACTGTTTTTT. The chain employs TRBV15 and TRBJ1-4; TRBD1 matches at 7 bases. CDR1 is LNHNV and CDR2 is YYDKDF in the germline V gene (reference sequence). This CDR3 has 15 residues. V lost 5 bases, J lost 3 bases, and 6 bases stayed unmatched.

CDR3 nucleotides: TGTGCCAGCAGTGAACTGGACAGGGGCAATTCACCCCTCCACTTT. As protein: CASSELDRGNSPLHF. The rearrangement uses TRBV6-1 and TRBJ1-6; 9 nucleotides match TRBD1. The CDR3 loop spans 15 amino acids. J gave up 7 bases and V 2 bases, and 3 bases lay outside the gene matches. Germline CDR1 reads MNHNS; CDR2 reads SASEGT.